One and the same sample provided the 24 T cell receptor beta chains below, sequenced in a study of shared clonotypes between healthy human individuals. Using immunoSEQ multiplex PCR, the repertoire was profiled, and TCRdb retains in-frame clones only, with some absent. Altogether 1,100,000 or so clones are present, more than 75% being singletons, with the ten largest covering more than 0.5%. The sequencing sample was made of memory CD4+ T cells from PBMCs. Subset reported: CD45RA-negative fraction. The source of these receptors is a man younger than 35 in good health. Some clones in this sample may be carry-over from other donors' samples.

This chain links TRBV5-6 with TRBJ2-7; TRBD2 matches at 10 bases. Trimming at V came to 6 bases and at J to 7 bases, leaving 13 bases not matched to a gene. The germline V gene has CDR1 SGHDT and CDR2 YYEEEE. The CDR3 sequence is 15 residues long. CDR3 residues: CASTQRSSGSGEQYF. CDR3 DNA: TGTGCCAGCACCCAACGGTCTAGCGGGAGTGGGGAGCAGTACTTC.

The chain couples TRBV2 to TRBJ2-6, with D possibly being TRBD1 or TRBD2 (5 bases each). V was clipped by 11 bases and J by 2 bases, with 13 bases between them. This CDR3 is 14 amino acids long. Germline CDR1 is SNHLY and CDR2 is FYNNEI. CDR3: CAARGSTGANVLTF. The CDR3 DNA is TGTGCCGCCCGGGGCAGTACTGGGGCCAACGTCCTGACTTTC.

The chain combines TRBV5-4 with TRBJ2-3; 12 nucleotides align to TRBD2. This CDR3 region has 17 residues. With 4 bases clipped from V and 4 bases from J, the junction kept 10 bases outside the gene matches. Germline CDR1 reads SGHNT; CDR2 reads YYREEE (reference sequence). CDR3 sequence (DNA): TGTGCCAGCAGCATTATGACTAGCGGGGGAAAGGCAGATACGCAGTATTTT. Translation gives CASSIMTSGGKADTQYF.

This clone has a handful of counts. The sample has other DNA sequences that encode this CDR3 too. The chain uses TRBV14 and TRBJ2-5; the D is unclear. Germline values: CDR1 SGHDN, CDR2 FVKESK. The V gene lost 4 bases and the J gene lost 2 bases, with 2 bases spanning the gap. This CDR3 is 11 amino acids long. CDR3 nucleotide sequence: TGTGCCAGCAGCCGACAAGAGACCCAGTACTTC. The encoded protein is CASSRQETQYF.

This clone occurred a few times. CDR3 DNA sequence: TGTGCCAGCAGAATTGGATTTCAAGCTTTCTTT. Encoded protein: CASRIGFQAFF. The rearrangement links TRBV6-6 to TRBJ1-1; D is uncertain. Trimming pared 6 bases from V and 9 bases from J, leaving 11 bases between. This CDR3 spans 11 amino acids. The germline V gene encodes CDR1 MNHNY and CDR2 SVGAGI (reference sequence).

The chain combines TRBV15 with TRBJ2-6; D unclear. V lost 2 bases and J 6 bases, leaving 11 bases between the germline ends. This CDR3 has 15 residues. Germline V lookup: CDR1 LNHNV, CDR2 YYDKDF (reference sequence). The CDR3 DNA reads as TGTGCCACCAGCAGACCTACCTCACTGGCCAACGTCCTGACTTTC. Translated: CATSRPTSLANVLTF.

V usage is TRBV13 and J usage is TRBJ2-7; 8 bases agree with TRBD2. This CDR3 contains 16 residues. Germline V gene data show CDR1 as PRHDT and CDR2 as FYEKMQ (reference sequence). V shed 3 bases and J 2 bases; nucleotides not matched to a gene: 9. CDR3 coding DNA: TGTGCCAGCAGCTTCAGGACGGGGGGGGCTACCTACGAGCAGTACTTC. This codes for CASSFRTGGATYEQYF. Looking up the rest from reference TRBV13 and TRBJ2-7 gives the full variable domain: AAGVIQSPRHLIKEKRETATLKCYPIPRHDTVYWYQQGPGQDPQFLISFYEKMQSDKGSIPDRFSAQQFSDYHSELNMSSLELGDSALYFCASSFRTGGATYEQYFGPGTRLTVT.

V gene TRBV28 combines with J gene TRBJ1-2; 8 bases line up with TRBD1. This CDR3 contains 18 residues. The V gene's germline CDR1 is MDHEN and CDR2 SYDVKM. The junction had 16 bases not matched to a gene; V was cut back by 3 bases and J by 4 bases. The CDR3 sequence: CASSFSSRGRAWVYGYTF. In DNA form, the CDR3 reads TGTGCCAGCAGTTTTTCCTCCAGGGGGCGTGCTTGGGTCTATGGCTACACCTTC.

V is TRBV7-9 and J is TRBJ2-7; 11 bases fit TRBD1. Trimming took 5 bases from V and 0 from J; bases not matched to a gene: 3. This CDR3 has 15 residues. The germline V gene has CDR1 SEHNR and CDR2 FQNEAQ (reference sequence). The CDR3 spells CASSGDRGSSYEQYF. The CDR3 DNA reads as TGTGCCAGCAGCGGGGACAGGGGGAGCTCCTACGAGCAGTACTTC.

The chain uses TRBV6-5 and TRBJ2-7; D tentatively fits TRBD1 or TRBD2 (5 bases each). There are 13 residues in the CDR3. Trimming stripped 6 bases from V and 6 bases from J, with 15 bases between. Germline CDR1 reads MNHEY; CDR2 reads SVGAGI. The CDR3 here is CASSPGAGREQYF. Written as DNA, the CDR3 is TGTGCCAGCAGCCCCGGGGCAGGGCGCGAGCAGTACTTC.

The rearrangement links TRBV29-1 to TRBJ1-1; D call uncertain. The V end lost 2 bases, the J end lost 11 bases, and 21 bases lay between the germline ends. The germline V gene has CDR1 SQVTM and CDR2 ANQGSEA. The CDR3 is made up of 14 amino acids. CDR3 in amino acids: CSVESLLGVLGAFF. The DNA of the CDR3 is TGCAGCGTTGAAAGTTTGCTGGGAGTTCTTGGGGCTTTCTTT. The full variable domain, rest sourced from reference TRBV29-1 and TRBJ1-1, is SAVISQKPSRDICQRGTSLTIQCQVDSQVTMMFWYRQQPGQSLTLIATANQGSEATYESGFVIDKFPISRPNLTFSTLTVSNMSPEDSSIYLCSVESLLGVLGAFFGQGTRLTVV.

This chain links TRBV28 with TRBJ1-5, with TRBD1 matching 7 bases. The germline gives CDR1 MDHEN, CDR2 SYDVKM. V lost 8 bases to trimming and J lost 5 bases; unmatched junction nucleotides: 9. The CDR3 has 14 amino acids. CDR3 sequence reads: CASFPGTAYQPQHF. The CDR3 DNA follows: TGTGCCAGCTTCCCCGGGACAGCTTATCAGCCCCAGCATTTT.

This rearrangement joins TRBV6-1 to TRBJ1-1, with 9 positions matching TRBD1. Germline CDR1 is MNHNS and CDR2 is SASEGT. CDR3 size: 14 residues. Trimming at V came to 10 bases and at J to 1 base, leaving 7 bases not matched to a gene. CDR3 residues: CAIQPGQGNTEAFF. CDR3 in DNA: TGTGCCATACAACCGGGACAGGGGAACACTGAAGCTTTCTTT.

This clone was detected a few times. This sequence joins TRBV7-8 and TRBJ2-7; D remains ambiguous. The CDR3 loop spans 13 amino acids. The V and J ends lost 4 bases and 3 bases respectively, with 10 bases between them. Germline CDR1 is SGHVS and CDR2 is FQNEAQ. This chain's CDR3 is CASSSGRHYEQYF. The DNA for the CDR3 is TGTGCCAGCAGCTCGGGTCGACACTACGAGCAGTACTTC.

This CDR3 is CASSNPRTANTEAFF. The CDR3 DNA reads as TGTGCCAGCAGCAACCCGAGGACAGCGAACACTGAAGCTTTCTTT. This chain connects TRBV7-9 to TRBJ1-1, with D perhaps TRBD1 (6 bases). Trimming removed 5 bases at V and 1 base at J, with 14 bases between. The CDR3 covers 15 residues. Per the germline V gene, CDR1 is SEHNR and CDR2 is FQNEAQ (reference sequence).

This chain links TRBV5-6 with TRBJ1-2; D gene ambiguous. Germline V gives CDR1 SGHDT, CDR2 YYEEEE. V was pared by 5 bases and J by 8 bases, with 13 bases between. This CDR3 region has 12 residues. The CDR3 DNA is TGTGCCAGCAGAGTCGGGCCGGGGGGCTACACCTTC. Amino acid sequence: CASRVGPGGYTF.

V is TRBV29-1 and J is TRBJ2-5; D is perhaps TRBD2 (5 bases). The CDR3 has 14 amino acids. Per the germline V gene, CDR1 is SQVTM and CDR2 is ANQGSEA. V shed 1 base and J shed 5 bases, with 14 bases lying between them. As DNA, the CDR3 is TGCAGCGTTGAAGGGATCATCCCGGGGGAGACCCAGTACTTC. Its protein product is CSVEGIIPGETQYF.

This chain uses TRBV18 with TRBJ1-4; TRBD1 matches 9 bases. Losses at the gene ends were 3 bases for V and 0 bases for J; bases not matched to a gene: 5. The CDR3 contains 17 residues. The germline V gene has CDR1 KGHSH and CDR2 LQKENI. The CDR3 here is CASSPQQGATTNEKLFF. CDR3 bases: TGTGCCAGCTCACCCCAACAGGGGGCCACAACTAATGAAAAACTGTTTTTT.

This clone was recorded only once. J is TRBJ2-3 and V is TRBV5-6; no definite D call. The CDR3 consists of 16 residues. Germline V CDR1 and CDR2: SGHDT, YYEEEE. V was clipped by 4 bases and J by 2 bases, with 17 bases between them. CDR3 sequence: CASSPPTGTLTDTQYF. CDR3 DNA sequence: TGTGCCAGCAGCCCGCCCACGGGCACTCTCACAGATACGCAGTATTTT.

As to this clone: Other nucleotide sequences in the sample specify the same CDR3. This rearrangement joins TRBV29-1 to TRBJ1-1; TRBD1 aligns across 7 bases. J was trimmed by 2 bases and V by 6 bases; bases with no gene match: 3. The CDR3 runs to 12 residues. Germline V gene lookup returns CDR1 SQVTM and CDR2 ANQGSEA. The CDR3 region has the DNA TGCAGCGTCAGGACAGGAAACACTGAAGCTTTCTTT. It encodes CSVRTGNTEAFF. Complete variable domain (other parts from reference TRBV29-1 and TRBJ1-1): SAVISQKPSRDICQRGTSLTIQCQVDSQVTMMFWYRQQPGQSLTLIATANQGSEATYESGFVIDKFPISRPNLTFSTLTVSNMSPEDSSIYLCSVRTGNTEAFFGQGTRLTVV.

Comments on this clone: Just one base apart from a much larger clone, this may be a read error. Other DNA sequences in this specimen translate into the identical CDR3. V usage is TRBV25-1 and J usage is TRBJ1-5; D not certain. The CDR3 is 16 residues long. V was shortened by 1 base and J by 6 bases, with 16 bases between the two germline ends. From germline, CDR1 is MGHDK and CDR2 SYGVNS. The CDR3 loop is CASSESGFSHGQPQHF. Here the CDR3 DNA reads TGTGCCAGCAGTGAATCGGGGTTTAGCCATGGTCAGCCCCAGCATTTT.

This CDR3 reads CASRAYSGQIQETQYF. CDR3 DNA: TGTGCCAGCAGGGCTTATAGCGGGCAGATACAAGAGACCCAGTACTTC. J is TRBJ2-5 and V is TRBV6-6; TRBD2 matches 7 bases. Germline CDR1 and CDR2: MNHNY and SVGAGI (reference sequence). CDR3 length equals 16 residues. J was trimmed by 2 bases and V by 6 bases; bases with no gene match: 12.

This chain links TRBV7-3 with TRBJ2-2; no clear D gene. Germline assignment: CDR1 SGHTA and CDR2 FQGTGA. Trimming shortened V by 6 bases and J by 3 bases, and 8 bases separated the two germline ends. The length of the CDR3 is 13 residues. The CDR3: CASSLLDTGELFF. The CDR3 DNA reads TGTGCCAGCAGTCTTCTTGACACCGGGGAGCTGTTTTTT.

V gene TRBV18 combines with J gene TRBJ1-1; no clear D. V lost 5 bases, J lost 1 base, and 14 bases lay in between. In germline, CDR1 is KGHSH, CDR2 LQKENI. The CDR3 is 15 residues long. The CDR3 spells CASSSQGSRNTEAFF. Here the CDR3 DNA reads TGTGCCAGCTCATCACAAGGATCCAGGAACACTGAAGCTTTCTTT.